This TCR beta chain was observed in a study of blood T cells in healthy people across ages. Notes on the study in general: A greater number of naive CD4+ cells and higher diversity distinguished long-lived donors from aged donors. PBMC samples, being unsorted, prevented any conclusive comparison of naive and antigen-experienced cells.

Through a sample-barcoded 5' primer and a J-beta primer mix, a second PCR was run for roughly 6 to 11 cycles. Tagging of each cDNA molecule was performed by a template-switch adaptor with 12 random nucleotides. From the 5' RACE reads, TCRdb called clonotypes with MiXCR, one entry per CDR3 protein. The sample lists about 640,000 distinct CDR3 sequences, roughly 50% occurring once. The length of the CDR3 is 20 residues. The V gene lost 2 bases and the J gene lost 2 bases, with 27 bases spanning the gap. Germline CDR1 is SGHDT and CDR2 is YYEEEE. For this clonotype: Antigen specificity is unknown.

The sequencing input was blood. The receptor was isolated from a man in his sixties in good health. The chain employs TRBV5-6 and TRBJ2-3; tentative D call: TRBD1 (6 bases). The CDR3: CASSFLVGQGDTNVTDTQYF. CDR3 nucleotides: TGTGCCAGCAGCTTTCTTGTCGGACAAGGGGACACTAATGTCACAGATACGCAGTATTTT.